The clone carrying this T cell receptor beta chain was found many times. Its antigen is not identified. Each gene name is a mouse one. The sequence runs out 4 residues before the end of the CDR3; the remainder is reconstructed from the germline J gene. RNA extraction was followed by reverse transcription into cDNA, which acted as the sequencing template. Some clones are missing from TCRdb's copy, which holds only in-frame ones; the method was immunoSEQ multiplex PCR. Found here are about 3,600 clones, no singletons; the ten largest cover 33%. This sample was included in a study of CD8+ T cells in alopecia areata. Study-wide context: Those receiving the skin were roughly 6-10-week-old female C3H/HeJ mice, whose grafts came from roughly 6-13-month-old C3H/HeJ donors with spontaneous alopecia.

Study observations and caveats: Alphabeta T cells residing in normal skin are also sequenced in scalp samples. Higher clonality and more expanded CD8+ clones appeared in lesional than normal scalp. Mice showed TCR sharing more clearly than patients did, possibly owing to HLA.

Deletions cut 4 bases from V and 0 bases from J, with 7 bases between. CDR1 NNHDY and CDR2 SYVADS come from the germline V gene. The CDR3 has 14 residues. Markers used for sorting pooled cutaneous lymph node cells were CD4, CD8alpha, NKG2D, NKG2ACE and others. Specimen: CD8+ T cells sorted from a lymph node. The receptor was isolated from a C3H/HeJ mouse with alopecia areata. Mice of this strain are of MHC haplotype H2-k. The chain uses TRBV13-3 and TRBJ2-2, with TRBD1 as a possible D gene (5 bases). The CDR3 loop reads CASSKTANTGQLYF. The sequenced CDR3 bases are TGTGCCAGCAGTAAGACAGCAAACACCGGG.